The 8 T cell receptor beta chains reported below all come from one sample, sequenced in a study of CD8+ T cells in alopecia areata. Following RNA extraction, reverse transcription yielded cDNA that acted as the sequencing template. The table came from immunoSEQ multiplex PCR; TCRdb's copy has only in-frame clones and leaves some out. The table shows more than 200,000 clones, with roughly 40% occurring only once. Regarding treatment: oral pan-JAK inhibitor, 5-10 mg twice daily. Sample: CD4+ T cells sorted from blood, taken at roughly week 36, from a patient treated with tofacitinib. The origin of the receptors is a human donor with alopecia areata.

This clone has a handful of counts. This sequence joins TRBV27 and TRBJ2-5; D gene unclear. The CDR3 runs to 14 residues. Germline V CDR1 and CDR2: MNHEY, SMNVEV (reference sequence). Trimming stripped 6 bases from V and 5 bases from J, with 16 bases between. The CDR3 coding sequence is TGTGCCAGCAGCTTGACGGGCTCATGGGAGACCCAGTACTTC. This encodes CASSLTGSWETQYF.

The chain links TRBV6-5 to TRBJ2-5; TRBD2 aligns across 9 bases. The CDR3 is 16 amino acids. With 0 bases clipped from V and 3 bases from J, the junction kept 5 bases outside the gene matches. From germline, CDR1 is MNHEY and CDR2 SVGAGI. Written as DNA, the CDR3 is TGTGCCAGCAGTTACTCGGATTTAGCGGGAGAAGAGACCCAGTACTTC. Protein product: CASSYSDLAGEETQYF.

The table lists this clone with a few counts. The V and J genes are TRBV7-8 and TRBJ1-2, with 8 bases identical to TRBD1. The CDR3 extends over 15 amino acids. The junction had 2 bases not matched to a gene; V was cut back by 2 bases and J by 0 bases. From germline, CDR1 is SGHVS and CDR2 FQNEAQ. The CDR3 DNA is TGTGCCAGCAGCTTATTACAGGGGGCTAACTATGGCTACACCTTC. Its translation is CASSLLQGANYGYTF.

There are many counts of this clone. CDR3 bases: TGTGCCACCAGCATGGAGCGGACAAACAATGAGCAGTTCTTC. Its protein is CATSMERTNNEQFF. The V and J genes are TRBV15 and TRBJ2-1, with D possibly called TRBD1 or TRBD2 (5 bases each). Trimming pared 4 bases from V and 5 bases from J, leaving 12 bases between. The CDR3 length is 14 residues. Germline CDR1 reads LNHNV; CDR2 reads YYDKDF (reference sequence).

This chain connects TRBV11-2 to TRBJ2-2; D remains ambiguous. Germline V gives CDR1 SGHAT, CDR2 FQNNGV. This CDR3 spans 11 amino acids. Trimming took off 5 bases at V and 4 bases at J, with 2 bases between the two ends. This CDR3 is CASSPTGELFF. The CDR3 DNA is TGTGCCAGCAGCCCCACCGGGGAGCTGTTTTTT.

The V and J genes are TRBV27 and TRBJ2-3; D might be TRBD1 (5 bases). Per the germline V gene, CDR1 is MNHEY and CDR2 is SMNVEV (reference sequence). The germline V and J ends were trimmed by 10 bases and 1 base, with 21 bases remaining between them. This CDR3 is 16 amino acids long. This CDR3 is CATTNYQGSGTDTQYF. The CDR3 DNA reads as TGTGCCACCACAAACTATCAGGGTTCTGGCACAGATACGCAGTATTTT.

The chain joins TRBV30 to TRBJ2-1; the D gene is possibly TRBD2 (5 bases). CDR3 size: 13 residues. Germline CDR1 and CDR2: GTSNPN and SVGIG (reference sequence). V was cut by 4 bases and J by 9 bases, with 16 bases left in between. The CDR3 bases are TGTGCCTGGACTAGCTCCTCATGGGGTGAGCAGTTCTTC. Translated, it gives CAWTSSSWGEQFF.

The chain uses TRBV29-1 and TRBJ1-1; 8 nucleotides align to TRBD1. Trimming removed 5 bases from V and 5 bases from J; junction bases left unmatched: 7. The germline gives CDR1 SQVTM, CDR2 ANQGSEA. This CDR3 spans 13 amino acids. The DNA for the CDR3 is TGCAGCGTTACCAGGGGGCAAGTAACTGAAGCTTTCTTT. Protein: CSVTRGQVTEAFF.